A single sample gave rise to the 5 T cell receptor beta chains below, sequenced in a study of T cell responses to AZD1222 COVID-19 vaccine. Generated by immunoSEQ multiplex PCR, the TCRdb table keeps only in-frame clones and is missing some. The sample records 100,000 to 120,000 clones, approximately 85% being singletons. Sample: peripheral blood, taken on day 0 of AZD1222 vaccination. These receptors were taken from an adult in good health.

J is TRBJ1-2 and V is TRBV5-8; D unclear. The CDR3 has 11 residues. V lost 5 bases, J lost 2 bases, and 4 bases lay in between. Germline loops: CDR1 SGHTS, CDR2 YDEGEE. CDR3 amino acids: CASRPNYGYTF. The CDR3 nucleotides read TGTGCCAGCAGGCCCAACTATGGCTACACCTTC.

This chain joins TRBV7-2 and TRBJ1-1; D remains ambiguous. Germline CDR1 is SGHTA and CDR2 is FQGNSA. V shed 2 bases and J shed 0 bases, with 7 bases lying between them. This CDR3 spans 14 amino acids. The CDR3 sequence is CASSLSPLNTEAFF. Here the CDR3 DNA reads TGTGCCAGCAGCTTATCCCCCCTGAACACTGAAGCTTTCTTT.

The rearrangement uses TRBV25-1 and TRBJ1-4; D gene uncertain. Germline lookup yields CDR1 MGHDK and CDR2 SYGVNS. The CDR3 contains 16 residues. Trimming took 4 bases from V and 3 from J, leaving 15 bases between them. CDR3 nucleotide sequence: TGTGCCAGCAGTGCGATTGTCGGGGTTGCTAATGAAAAACTGTTTTTT. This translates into CASSAIVGVANEKLFF.

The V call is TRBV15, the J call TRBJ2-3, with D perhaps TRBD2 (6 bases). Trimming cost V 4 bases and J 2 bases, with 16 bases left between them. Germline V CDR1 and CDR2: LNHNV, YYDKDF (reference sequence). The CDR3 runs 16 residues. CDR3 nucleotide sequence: TGTGCCACCAGCACGCGGGCCAGGGACTCCACAGATACGCAGTATTTT. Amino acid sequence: CATSTRARDSTDTQYF.

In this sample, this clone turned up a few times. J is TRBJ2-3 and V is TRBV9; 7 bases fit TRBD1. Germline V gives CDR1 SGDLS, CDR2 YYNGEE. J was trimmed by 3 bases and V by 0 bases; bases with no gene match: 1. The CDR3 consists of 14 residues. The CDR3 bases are TGTGCCAGCAGCGTAGGACAGGGAACAGATACGCAGTATTTT. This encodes CASSVGQGTDTQYF.